The following is a T cell receptor beta chain sequence with its context. Its antigen is undetermined. Trimming removed 5 bases at V and 7 bases at J, with 14 bases between. The germline V gene has CDR1 LGHDT and CDR2 YNNKEL (reference sequence). The CDR3 is 13 residues long. The sample originates from a study of Ad26.COV2.S vaccination and SARS-CoV-2 variants. Study-wide points: Analytic work on TCR breadth and depth might have understated the full extent of total T cell responses.

Here immunoSEQ multiplex PCR was the method, and the copy in TCRdb shows in-frame clones only, minus some. In the table there are a few hundred thousand clones, around 89% of which are singletons. Treatment noted: some 20 received Ad26.COV2.S at low or high dose, single or two shots; roughly five received placebo; per-sample allocation not given. The study sampled participants on day 63 after the first vaccine or placebo injection. The chain recombines TRBV3-1 (or the pseudogene TRBV3-2) with TRBJ1-2; the D is unclear. The source of this sequence is a person between 18 and 59 years old who received the Ad26.COV2.S COVID-19 vaccine or a placebo. Sequences were derived from peripheral blood, sampled in a trial of Ad26.COV2.S vaccine versus placebo. The CDR3 DNA reads TGTGCCAGCAGCGCGGAAGGGAGCGGTGGCTACACCTTC. It encodes CASSAEGSGGYTF.